The T cell receptor beta chain under discussion was sequenced for a study of blood T cell repertoires in COVID-19. Study background: Specimens from acute and convalescent COVID-19 originated in the United States, Italy and Spain.

Germline assignment: CDR1 SNHLY and CDR2 FYNNEI. The V end lost 8 bases, the J end lost 6 bases, and 13 bases lay between the germline ends. There are 12 residues in the CDR3. Here immunoSEQ multiplex PCR was the method, and the copy in TCRdb shows in-frame clones only, minus some. The sample holds under 8,000 clones, approximately 90% seen once. The specimen sequenced was peripheral blood. This TCR derives from a man in his 70s with active COVID-19. The chain couples TRBV2 to TRBJ1-2; D uncertain. The CDR3 nucleotides are TGTGCCAGCTCTAACCTAGAAGATGGCTACACCTTC. This sequence encodes CASSNLEDGYTF.